The present T cell receptor (beta chain) was sequenced within a study of T cell responses to AZD1222 COVID-19 vaccine. Whole-study results and caveats: Baseline serostatus was positive in only a handful of AZD1222 recipients. Nearly half of spike-specific TCRs reportedly go after variant regions that carry no mutations.

Germline CDR1 MDHEN, CDR2 SYDVKM. The CDR3 runs to 14 residues. Trimming cost V 7 bases and J 3 bases, with 16 bases left between them. Note on this clone: Its antigen is unknown.

Method: immunoSEQ multiplex PCR; TCRdb's copy keeps in-frame clones and lacks some. The sample holds under 150,000 clones, 90% to 95% seen once. The sequencing here drew on peripheral blood, taken on day 0 of AZD1222 vaccination. The sequence came from an adult in good health. J is TRBJ2-7 and V is TRBV28, with D perhaps assigned TRBD1 or TRBD2 (5 bases each). The CDR3 here is CASKSVGVYYEQYF. The CDR3 DNA reads as TGTGCCAGCAAATCGGTGGGGGTATACTACGAGCAGTACTTC.